Following are 10 T cell receptor beta chains from one sample sequenced in a study of Graves' ophthalmopathy and Graves' hyperthyroidism. RNA served as the template for amplifying TCR beta CDR3 regions. HTBI primers were used in a first-round RT-PCR, which preceded a second-round multiplex PCR. Using its own MiXCR run on the multiplex PCR reads, TCRdb lists one record per CDR3 protein. The repertoire consists of about 550,000 distinct CDR3 sequences, with about 35% occurring once and the leading ten covering 4% to 5%. The sample comprised peripheral blood or thyroid tissue (not recorded which). The receptors were sampled from an adult man with Graves' hyperthyroidism.

A few counts support this clonotype. The V call is TRBV3-1, the J call TRBJ2-2; 10 nucleotides match TRBD1. The CDR3 length is 17 residues. V lost 4 bases, J lost 6 bases, and 11 bases stayed unmatched. The germline gives CDR1 LGHDT, CDR2 YNNKEL (reference sequence). CDR3 loop: CASSPIPGQGRAGELFF. For the CDR3, the DNA is TGTGCCAGCAGCCCAATACCGGGACAGGGGAGAGCCGGGGAGCTGTTTTTT.

As for this clonotype: This may be a read error: a much more frequent sequence differs by one nucleotide. This chain joins TRBV2 and TRBJ2-5; D is uncertain. The V and J ends lost 5 bases and 4 bases respectively, with 17 bases between them. Germline CDR1 and CDR2: SNHLY and FYNNEI. The CDR3 runs 15 residues. CDR3: CASSLAQATRETQYF. In DNA, the CDR3 is TGTGCCAGCAGTTTAGCCCAGGCAACCCGAGAGACCCAGTACTTC.

This rearrangement joins TRBV5-1 to TRBJ1-1, with TRBD1 matching over 9 bases. Per the germline V gene, CDR1 is SGHRS and CDR2 is YFSETQ. The CDR3 has 17 residues. V lost 0 bases to trimming and J lost 3 bases; unmatched junction nucleotides: 9. CDR3 residues: CASSLATGGLGYTEAFF. The CDR3 nucleotides read TGCGCCAGCAGCTTGGCTACAGGGGGCCTGGGCTACACTGAAGCTTTCTTT.

Points on this clonotype: Germline is not matched at one junction end, which may reflect a read error. This chain links TRBV7-7 with TRBJ2-2; D may correspond to TRBD1 or TRBD2 (6 bases each). CDR1 is SSHAT, CDR2 FNYEAQ, per germline (reference sequence). The CDR3 is 15 amino acids. CDR3 loop: CASSFGGLNTGELFF. CDR3 coding DNA: TGTGCTAGCAGCTTTGGGGGGCTGAACACCGGGGAGCTGTTTTTT.

The gene calls are TRBV28 and TRBJ1-1; 8 bases align to TRBD1. The CDR3 sequence is 15 residues long. Germline CDR1 is MDHEN and CDR2 is SYDVKM. Trimming removed 1 base from V and 1 base from J; junction bases left unmatched: 2. The CDR3 coding sequence is TGTGCCAGCAGTTTATATACAGGGGGGAACACTGAAGCTTTCTTT. The encoded protein is CASSLYTGGNTEAFF.

This clonotype was recorded many times. The CDR3 here is CASSGQGDSPLHF. As DNA, the CDR3 is TGTGCCAGCAGTGGACAGGGTGATTCACCCCTCCACTTT. V is TRBV6-5 and J is TRBJ1-6, with 8 bases matching TRBD1. V lost 5 bases to trimming and J lost 8 bases; unmatched junction nucleotides: 2. Germline V gene data show CDR1 as MNHEY and CDR2 as SVGAGI. This CDR3 region has 13 residues.

The chain carries TRBV5-1 and TRBJ1-1; D gene uncertain. Germline assignment: CDR1 SGHRS and CDR2 YFSETQ. This CDR3 spans 13 amino acids. CDR3 DNA: TGCGTCGGCAGCTTTTCACAGAACACTGAAGCTTTCTTT. Residues: CVGSFSQNTEAFF.

This sequence joins TRBV10-3 and TRBJ2-7; tentatively, D is TRBD2 (6 bases). The CDR3 contains 14 residues. The V end was cut by 5 bases, the J end by 1 base, with 12 bases between. Germline V gene data show CDR1 as ENHRY and CDR2 as SYGVKD. The CDR3 protein is CAISSFGGSYEQYF. DNA of the CDR3: TGTGCCATCAGTAGTTTCGGGGGTTCCTACGAGCAGTACTTC.

This clonotype was seen ten or more times. The chain uses TRBV5-8 and TRBJ1-2; D call uncertain. This CDR3 is 14 amino acids long. Germline V gene data show CDR1 as SGHTS and CDR2 as YDEGEE. The V end was cut by 4 bases, the J end by 0 bases, with 10 bases between. As DNA, the CDR3 is TGTGCCAGCAGCGCATCCTTAGCTAACTATGGCTACACCTTC. Its protein product is CASSASLANYGYTF.

This clonotype was picked up a small number of times. The chain recombines TRBV7-8 with TRBJ2-5, with unresolved D. Between the trimmed V and J ends, which lost 1 base and 2 bases, there was a span of 8 bases. The CDR3 runs to 14 residues. Germline V gene lookup returns CDR1 SGHVS and CDR2 FQNEAQ. Here the CDR3 reads CASSLVQLQETQYF. As DNA, the CDR3 is TGTGCCAGCAGCTTAGTACAGTTACAAGAGACCCAGTACTTC. Supplemented by reference TRBV7-8 and TRBJ2-5, the full variable domain reads GAGVSQSPRYKVAKRGQDVALRCDPISGHVSLFWYQQALGQGPEFLTYFQNEAQLDKSGLPSDRFFAERPEGSVSTLKIQRTQQEDSAVYLCASSLVQLQETQYFGPGTRLLVL.